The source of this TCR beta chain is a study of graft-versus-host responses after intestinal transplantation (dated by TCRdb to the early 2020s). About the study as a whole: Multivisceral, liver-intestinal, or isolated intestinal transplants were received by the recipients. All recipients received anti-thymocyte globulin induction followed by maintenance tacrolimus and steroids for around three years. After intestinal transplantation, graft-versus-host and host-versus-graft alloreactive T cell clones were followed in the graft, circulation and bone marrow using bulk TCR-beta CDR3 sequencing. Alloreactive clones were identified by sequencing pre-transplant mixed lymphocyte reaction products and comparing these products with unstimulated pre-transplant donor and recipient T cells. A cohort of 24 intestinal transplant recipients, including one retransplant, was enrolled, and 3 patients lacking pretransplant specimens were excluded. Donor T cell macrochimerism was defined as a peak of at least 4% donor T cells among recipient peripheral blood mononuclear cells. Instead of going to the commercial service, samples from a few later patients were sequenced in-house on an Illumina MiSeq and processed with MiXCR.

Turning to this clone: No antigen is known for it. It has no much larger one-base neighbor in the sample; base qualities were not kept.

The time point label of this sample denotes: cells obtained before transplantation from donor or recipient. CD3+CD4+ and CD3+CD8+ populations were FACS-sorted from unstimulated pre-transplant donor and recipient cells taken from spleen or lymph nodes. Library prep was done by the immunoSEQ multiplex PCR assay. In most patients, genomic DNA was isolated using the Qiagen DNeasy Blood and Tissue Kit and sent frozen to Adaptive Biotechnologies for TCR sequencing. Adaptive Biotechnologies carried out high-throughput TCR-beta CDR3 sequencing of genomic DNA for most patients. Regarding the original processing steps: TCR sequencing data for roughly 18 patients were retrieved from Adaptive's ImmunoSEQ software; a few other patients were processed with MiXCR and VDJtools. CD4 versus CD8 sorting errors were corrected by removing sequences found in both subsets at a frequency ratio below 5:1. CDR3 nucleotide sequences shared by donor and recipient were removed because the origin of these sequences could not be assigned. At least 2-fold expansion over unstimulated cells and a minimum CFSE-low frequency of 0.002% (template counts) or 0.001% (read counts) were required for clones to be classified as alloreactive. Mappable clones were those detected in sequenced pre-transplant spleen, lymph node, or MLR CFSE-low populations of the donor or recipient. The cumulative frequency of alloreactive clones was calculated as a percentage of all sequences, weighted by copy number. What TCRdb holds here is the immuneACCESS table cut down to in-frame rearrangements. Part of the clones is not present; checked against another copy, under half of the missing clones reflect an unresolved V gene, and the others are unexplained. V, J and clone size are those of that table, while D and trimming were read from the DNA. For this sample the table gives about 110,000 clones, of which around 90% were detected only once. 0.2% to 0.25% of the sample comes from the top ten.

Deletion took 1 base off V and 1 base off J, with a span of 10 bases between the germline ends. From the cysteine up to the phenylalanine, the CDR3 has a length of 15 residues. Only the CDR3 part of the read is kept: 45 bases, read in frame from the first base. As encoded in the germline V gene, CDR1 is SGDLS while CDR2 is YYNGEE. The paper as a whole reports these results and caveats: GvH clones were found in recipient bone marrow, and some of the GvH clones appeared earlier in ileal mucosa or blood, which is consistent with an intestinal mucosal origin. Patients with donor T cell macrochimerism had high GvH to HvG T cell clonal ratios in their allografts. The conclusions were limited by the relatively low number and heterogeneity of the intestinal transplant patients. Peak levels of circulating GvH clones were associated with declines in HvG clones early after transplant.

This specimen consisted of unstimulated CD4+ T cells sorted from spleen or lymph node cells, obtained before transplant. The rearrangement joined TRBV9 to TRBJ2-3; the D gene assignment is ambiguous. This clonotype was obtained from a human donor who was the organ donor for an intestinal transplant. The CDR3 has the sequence CASSVRSVGTDTQYF. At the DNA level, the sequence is TGTGCCAGCAGCGTAAGGTCTGTCGGCACAGATACGCAGTATTTT.